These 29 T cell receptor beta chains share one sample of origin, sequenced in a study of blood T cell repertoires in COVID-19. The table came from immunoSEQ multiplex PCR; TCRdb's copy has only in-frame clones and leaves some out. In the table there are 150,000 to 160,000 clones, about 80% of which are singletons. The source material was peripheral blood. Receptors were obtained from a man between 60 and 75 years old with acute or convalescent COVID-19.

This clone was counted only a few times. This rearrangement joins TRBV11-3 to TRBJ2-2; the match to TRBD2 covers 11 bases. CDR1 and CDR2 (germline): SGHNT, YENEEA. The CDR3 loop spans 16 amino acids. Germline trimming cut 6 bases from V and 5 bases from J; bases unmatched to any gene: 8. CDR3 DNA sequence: TGTGCCAGCAGTCAGACTAGCGGGGCCCTTACCGGGGAGCTGTTTTTT. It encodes CASSQTSGALTGELFF.

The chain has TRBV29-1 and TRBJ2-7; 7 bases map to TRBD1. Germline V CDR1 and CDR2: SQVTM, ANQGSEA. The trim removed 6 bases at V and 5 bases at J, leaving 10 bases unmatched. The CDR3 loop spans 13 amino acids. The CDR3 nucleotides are TGCAGCGTGGACCGATCGACAGGGAACGAGCAGTACTTC. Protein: CSVDRSTGNEQYF.

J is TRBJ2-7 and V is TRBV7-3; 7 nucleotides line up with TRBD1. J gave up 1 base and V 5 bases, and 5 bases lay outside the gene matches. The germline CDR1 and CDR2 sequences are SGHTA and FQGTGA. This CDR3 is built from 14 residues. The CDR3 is CASSPTGTSYEQYF. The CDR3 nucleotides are TGTGCCAGCAGCCCGACAGGGACGTCCTACGAGCAGTACTTC.

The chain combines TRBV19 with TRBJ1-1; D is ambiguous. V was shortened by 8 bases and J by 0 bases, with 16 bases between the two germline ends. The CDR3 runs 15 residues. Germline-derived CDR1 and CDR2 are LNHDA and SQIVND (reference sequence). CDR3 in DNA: TGTGCCAGTTTCGAGCGGGCGAGGATGAACACTGAAGCTTTCTTT. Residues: CASFERARMNTEAFF.

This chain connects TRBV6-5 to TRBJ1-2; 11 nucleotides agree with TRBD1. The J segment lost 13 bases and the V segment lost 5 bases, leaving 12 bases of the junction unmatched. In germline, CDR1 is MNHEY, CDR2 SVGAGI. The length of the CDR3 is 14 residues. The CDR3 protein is CASSPARTGGEGTF. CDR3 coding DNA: TGTGCCAGCAGTCCAGCCCGGACAGGGGGCGAGGGCACCTTC.

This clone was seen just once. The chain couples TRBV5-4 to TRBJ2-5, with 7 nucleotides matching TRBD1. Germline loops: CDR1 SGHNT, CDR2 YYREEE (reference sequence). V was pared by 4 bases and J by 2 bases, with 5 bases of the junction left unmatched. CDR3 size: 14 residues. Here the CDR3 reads CASSGRDRQETQYF. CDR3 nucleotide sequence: TGTGCCAGCAGCGGCCGGGACAGACAAGAGACCCAGTACTTC.

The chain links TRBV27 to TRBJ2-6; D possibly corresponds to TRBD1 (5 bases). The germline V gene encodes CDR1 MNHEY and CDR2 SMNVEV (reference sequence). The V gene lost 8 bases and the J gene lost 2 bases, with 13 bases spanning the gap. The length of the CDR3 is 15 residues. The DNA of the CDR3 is TGTGCCAGCGGGGAAGGGGTTGCTGGGGCCAACGTCCTGACTTTC. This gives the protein CASGEGVAGANVLTF. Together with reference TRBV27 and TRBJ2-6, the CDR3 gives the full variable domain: EAQVTQNPRYLITVTGKKLTVTCSQNMNHEYMSWYRQDPGLGLRQIYYSMNVEVTDKGDVPEGYKVSRKEKRNFPLILESPSPNQTSLYFCASGEGVAGANVLTFGAGSRLTVL.

The CDR3: CASSLESTSSYEQYF. The CDR3 nucleotides are TGTGCCAGCAGCTTAGAGAGCACGAGCTCCTACGAGCAGTACTTC. V is TRBV7-2 and J is TRBJ2-7; D unclear. Germline CDR1 and CDR2: SGHTA and FQGNSA. This CDR3 comprises 15 residues. V lost 1 base and J lost 0, with 10 bases in between.

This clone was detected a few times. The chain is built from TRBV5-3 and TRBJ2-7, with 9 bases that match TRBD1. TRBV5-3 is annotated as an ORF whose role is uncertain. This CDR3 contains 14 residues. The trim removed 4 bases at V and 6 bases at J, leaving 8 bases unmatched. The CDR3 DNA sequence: TGTGCCAGAAGCATCGGACAGGGGAAGTGCGAGCAGTACTTC. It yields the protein CARSIGQGKCEQYF.

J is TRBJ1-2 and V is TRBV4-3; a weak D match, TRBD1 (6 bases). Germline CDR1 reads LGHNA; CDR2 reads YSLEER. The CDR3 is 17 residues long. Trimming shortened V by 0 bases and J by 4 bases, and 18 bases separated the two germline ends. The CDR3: CASSQEGMGGLGYGYTF. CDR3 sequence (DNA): TGCGCCAGCAGCCAAGAGGGAATGGGGGGGCTCGGCTATGGCTACACCTTC.

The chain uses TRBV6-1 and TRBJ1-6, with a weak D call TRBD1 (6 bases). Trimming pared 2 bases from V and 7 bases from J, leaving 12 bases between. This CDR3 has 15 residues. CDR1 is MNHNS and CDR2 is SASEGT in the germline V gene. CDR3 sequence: CASSESLRGNSPLHF. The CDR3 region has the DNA TGTGCCAGCAGTGAATCCCTCAGGGGAAATTCACCCCTCCACTTT.

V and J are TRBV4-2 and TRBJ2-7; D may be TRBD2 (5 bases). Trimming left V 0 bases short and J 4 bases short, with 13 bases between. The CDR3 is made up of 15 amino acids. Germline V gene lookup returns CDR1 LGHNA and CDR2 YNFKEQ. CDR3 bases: TGTGCCAGCAGCCAAGATCTAACGGACTTATACGAGCAGTACTTC. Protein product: CASSQDLTDLYEQYF.

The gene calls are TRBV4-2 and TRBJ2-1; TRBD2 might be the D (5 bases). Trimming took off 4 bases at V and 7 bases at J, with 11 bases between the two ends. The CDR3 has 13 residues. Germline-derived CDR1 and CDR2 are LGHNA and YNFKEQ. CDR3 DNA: TGTGCCAGCAGCCCTAACGTAGCGAATGAGCAGTTCTTC. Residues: CASSPNVANEQFF.

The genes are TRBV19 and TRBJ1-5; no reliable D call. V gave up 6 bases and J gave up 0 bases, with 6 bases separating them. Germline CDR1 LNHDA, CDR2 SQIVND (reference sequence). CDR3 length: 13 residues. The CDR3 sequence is CASSPYSNQPQHF. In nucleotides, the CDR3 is TGTGCCAGTAGCCCCTATAGCAATCAGCCCCAGCATTTT.

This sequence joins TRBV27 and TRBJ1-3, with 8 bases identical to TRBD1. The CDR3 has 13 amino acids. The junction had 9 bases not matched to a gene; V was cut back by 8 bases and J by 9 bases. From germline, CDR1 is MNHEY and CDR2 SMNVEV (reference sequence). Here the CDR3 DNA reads TGTGCCAGCGGGACAGGAGCTTCGCGCACCATATATTTT. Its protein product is CASGTGASRTIYF.

CDR3 sequence (DNA): TGTGCCAGCAGCCCCGGACTTTGGGACATTCAGTACTTC. It translates to CASSPGLWDIQYF. The chain couples TRBV9 to TRBJ2-4; D might be TRBD2 (5 bases). V gave up 4 bases and J gave up 8 bases, with 13 bases separating them. CDR3 size: 13 residues. Germline assignment: CDR1 SGDLS and CDR2 YYNGEE.

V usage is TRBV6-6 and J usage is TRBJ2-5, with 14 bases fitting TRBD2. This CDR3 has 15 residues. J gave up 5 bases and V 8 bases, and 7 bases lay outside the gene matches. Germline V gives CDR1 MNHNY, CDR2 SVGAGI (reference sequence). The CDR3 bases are TGTGCCAGCGCGAGACTAGCGGGAGGGCCGGAGACCCAGTACTTC. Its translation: CASARLAGGPETQYF.

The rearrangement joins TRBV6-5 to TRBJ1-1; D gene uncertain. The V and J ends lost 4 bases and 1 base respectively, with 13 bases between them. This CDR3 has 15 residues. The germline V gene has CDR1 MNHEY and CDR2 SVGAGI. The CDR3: CASSSQTPGNTEAFF. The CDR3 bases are TGTGCCAGCAGTTCTCAAACCCCGGGGAACACTGAAGCTTTCTTT.

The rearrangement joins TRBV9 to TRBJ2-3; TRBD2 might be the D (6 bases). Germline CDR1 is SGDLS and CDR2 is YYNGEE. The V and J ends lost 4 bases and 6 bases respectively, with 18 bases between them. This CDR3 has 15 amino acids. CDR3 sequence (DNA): TGTGCCAGCAGCCTGGGGGACTCATTACGGGATACGCAGTATTTT. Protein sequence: CASSLGDSLRDTQYF.

The CDR3 coding sequence is TGTGCCAGCAGCGCACAGGGGGCGCGTAACACCGGGGAGCTGTTTTTT. Translating gives CASSAQGARNTGELFF. The genes are TRBV7-3 and TRBJ2-2; 9 nucleotides match TRBD1. The CDR3 is 16 amino acids. With V trimmed by 5 bases and J by 2 bases, 6 bases remained unmatched. The germline gives CDR1 SGHTA, CDR2 FQGTGA.

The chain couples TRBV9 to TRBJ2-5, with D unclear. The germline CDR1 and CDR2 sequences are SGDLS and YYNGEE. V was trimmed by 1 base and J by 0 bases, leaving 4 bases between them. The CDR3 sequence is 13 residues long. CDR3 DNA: TGTGCCAGCAGCGTAAACAACCAAGAGACCCAGTACTTC. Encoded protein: CASSVNNQETQYF.

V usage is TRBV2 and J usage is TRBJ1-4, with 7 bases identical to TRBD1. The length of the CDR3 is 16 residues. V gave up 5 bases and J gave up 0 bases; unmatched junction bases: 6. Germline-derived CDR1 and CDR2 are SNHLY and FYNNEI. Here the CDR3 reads CASSPDRITTNEKLFF. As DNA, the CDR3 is TGTGCCAGCAGTCCGGACAGGATTACAACTAATGAAAAACTGTTTTTT.

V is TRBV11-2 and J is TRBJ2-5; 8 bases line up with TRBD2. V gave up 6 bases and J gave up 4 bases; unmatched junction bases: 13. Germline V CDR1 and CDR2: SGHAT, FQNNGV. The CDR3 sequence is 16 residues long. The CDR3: CASSPLSGRLGETQYF. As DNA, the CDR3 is TGTGCCAGCAGTCCATTGAGCGGGAGATTGGGAGAGACCCAGTACTTC. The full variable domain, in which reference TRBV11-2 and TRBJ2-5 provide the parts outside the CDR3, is EAGVAQSPRYKIIEKRQSVAFWCNPISGHATLYWYQQILGQGPKLLIQFQNNGVVDDSQLPKDRFSAERLKGVDSTLKIQPAKLEDSAVYLCASSPLSGRLGETQYFGPGTRLLVL.

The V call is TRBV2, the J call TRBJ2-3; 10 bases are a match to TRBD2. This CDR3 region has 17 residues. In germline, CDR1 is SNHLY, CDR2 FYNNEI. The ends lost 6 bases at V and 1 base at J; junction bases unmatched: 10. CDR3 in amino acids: CASSDPGLASGTDTQYF. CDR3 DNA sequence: TGTGCCAGCAGCGATCCGGGACTAGCGTCGGGCACAGATACGCAGTATTTT.

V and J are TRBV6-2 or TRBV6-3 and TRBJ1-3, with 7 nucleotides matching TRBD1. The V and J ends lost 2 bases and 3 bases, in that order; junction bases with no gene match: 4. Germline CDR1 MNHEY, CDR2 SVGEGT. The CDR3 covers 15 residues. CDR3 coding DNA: TGTGCCAGCAGTTACGCCGACAGGGTTGGAAACACCATATATTTT. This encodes CASSYADRVGNTIYF.

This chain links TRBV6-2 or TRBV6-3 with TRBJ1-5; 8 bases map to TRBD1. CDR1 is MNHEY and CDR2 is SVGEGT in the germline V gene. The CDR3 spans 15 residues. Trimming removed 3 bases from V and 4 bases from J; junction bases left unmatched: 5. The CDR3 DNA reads TGTGCCAGCAGTTATTATCACAGGGGGAATCAGCCCCAGCATTTT. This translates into CASSYYHRGNQPQHF.

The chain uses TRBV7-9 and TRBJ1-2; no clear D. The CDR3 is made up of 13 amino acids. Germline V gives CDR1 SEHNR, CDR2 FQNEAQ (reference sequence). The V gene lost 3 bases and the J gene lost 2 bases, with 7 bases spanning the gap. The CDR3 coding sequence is TGTGCCAGCAGCTTTCAGGCGAACTATGGCTACACCTTC. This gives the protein CASSFQANYGYTF.

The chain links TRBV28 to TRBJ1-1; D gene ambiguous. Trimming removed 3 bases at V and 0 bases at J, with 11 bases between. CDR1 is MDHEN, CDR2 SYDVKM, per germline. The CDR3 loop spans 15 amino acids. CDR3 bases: TGTGCCAGCAGTTTTGGCCAGAGGTTGAACACTGAAGCTTTCTTT. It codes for CASSFGQRLNTEAFF.

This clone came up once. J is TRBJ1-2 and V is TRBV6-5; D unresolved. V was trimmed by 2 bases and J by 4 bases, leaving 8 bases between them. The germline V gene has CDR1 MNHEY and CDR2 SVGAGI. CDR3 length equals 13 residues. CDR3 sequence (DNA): TGTGCCAGCAGTTACGACTCGCTCTATGGCTACACCTTC. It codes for CASSYDSLYGYTF.